Each of the 9 T cell receptor beta chains below was sequenced from the same sample in a study of CD8 T cells in Susac syndrome. The RNA input was roughly 0.45 to 1 ug, and it was reverse transcribed with random hexamers. TCRdb reanalysed the immunoSEQ multiplex PCR reads using MiXCR and keeps one entry per CDR3 protein. Seen here are about 130,000 distinct CDR3 sequences, around 94% observed once, and the top ten hold around 0.087%. Material: CD4+ T cells from PBMCs. All receptors come from a human donor in good health.

The chain employs TRBV6-5 and TRBJ1-5, with 7 bases identical to TRBD1. J lost 2 bases, V lost 5 bases, and 6 bases had no gene match. Germline V gene data show CDR1 as MNHEY and CDR2 as SVGAGI. The CDR3 runs 15 residues. The CDR3 protein is CASSRQGLRNQPQHF. The DNA for the CDR3 is TGTGCCAGCAGTCGACAGGGATTACGCAATCAGCCCCAGCATTTT.

This sequence joins TRBV7-2 and TRBJ2-5; 8 nucleotides line up with TRBD2. With 3 bases clipped from V and 5 bases from J, the junction kept 8 bases outside the gene matches. The CDR3 length is 15 residues. Germline CDR1 reads SGHTA; CDR2 reads FQGNSA. CDR3 loop: CASSFALADGETQYF. The CDR3 bases are TGTGCCAGCAGCTTCGCACTAGCGGATGGGGAGACCCAGTACTTC.

The chain couples TRBV9 to TRBJ2-2, with D perhaps TRBD2 (6 bases). CDR1 is SGDLS and CDR2 is YYNGEE in the germline V gene. The CDR3 sequence is 15 residues long. V lost 5 bases, J lost 5 bases, and 16 bases lay in between. For the CDR3, the DNA is TGTGCCAGCAGGCCCGGCCGGGGGTGGACCGGGGAGCTGTTTTTT. This sequence encodes CASRPGRGWTGELFF.

A single count supports this clonotype. DNA for the CDR3: TGTGCCAGCGTTGTCCAGTCGGCCAGCACAGATACGCAGTATTTT. Translated, it gives CASVVQSASTDTQYF. The J gene is TRBJ2-3, the V gene TRBV2; D uncertain. CDR1 is SNHLY and CDR2 is FYNNEI in the germline V gene. V lost 8 bases, J lost 0 bases, and 15 bases lay in between. This CDR3 region has 15 residues.

J is TRBJ2-3 and V is TRBV7-6, with D hard to call. CDR1 is SGHVS, CDR2 FNYEAQ, per germline. The CDR3 length is 12 residues. Trimming shortened V by 2 bases and J by 7 bases, and 7 bases separated the two germline ends. This chain's CDR3 is CASSLKGHTQYF. The CDR3 DNA sequence: TGTGCCAGCAGCTTAAAAGGGCATACGCAGTATTTT.

CDR3 sequence reads: CSVASFGDTQYF. CDR3 nucleotides: TGCAGCGTTGCTTCGTTTGGAGATACGCAGTATTTT. This chain connects TRBV29-1 to TRBJ2-3; D is uncertain. Looked up from germline, CDR1 is SQVTM and CDR2 is ANQGSEA. The germline V and J ends were trimmed by 4 bases and 5 bases, with 10 bases remaining between them. The CDR3 is 12 residues long.

J is TRBJ2-7 and V is TRBV12-3 or TRBV12-4, with 13 nucleotides matching TRBD2. The length of the CDR3 is 15 residues. With V trimmed by 6 bases and J by 7 bases, 9 bases remained unmatched. This CDR3 reads CASSPGLAGVEEQYF. CDR3 bases: TGTGCCAGCAGCCCCGGACTAGCGGGAGTAGAAGAGCAGTACTTC.

This chain uses TRBV5-1 with TRBJ1-2; 10 bases align to TRBD1. The trim removed 0 bases at V and 6 bases at J, leaving 2 bases unmatched. The germline V gene has CDR1 SGHRS and CDR2 YFSETQ. CDR3 size: 14 residues. CDR3 sequence reads: CASSLEGQGDGYTF. The CDR3, as DNA: TGCGCCAGCAGCTTGGAAGGACAGGGGGATGGCTACACCTTC.

This chain joins TRBV9 and TRBJ1-1, with 8 bases that match TRBD1. The germline V gene has CDR1 SGDLS and CDR2 YYNGEE. V lost 3 bases, J lost 11 bases, and 12 bases stayed unmatched. The CDR3 runs 14 residues. The CDR3 DNA reads TGTGCCAGCAGCGCCAGGACAGGGTCCTCTTTGGCTTTCTTT. Translation: CASSARTGSSLAFF. The complete variable domain, with remaining parts taken from reference TRBV9 and TRBJ1-1, reads DSGVTQTPKHLITATGQRVTLRCSPRSGDLSVYWYQQSLDQGLQFLIQYYNGEERAKGNILERFSAQQFPDLHSELNLSSLELGDSALYFCASSARTGSSLAFFGQGTRLTVV.